Listed below are T cell receptor beta chains from one sample, sequenced in a study of cytomegalovirus exposure and HLA in healthy donors. The assay was immunoSEQ multiplex PCR, and TCRdb's table has in-frame clones only and misses some. Among some 150,000 clones listed, around four fifths were seen once. Sequenced: PBMCs. The source is a man in his forties or fifties in good health and CMV-seropositive. CDR3s include the opening cysteine and the closing phenylalanine or tryptophan. The size field is filled for only some rows; it gives once, few, many or a size class.

J,V,size,CDR3
TRBJ2-7,TRBV2,.,CASNLFGGLAGKIYEQYF
TRBJ2-7,TRBV19,.,CASSIRTSGQYEQYF
TRBJ1-2,TRBV9,.,CASSAVDRSNYGYTF
TRBJ2-6,TRBV5-1,once,CASTPGAGGANVLTF
TRBJ2-1,TRBV6-1,few,CASRGTVNEQFF
TRBJ2-3,TRBV28,.,CASRGGPGTDTQYF
TRBJ2-2,TRBV5-1,.,CASSLQDTGELFF
TRBJ2-1,TRBV19,.,CASSPRASGRASGSEQFF
TRBJ2-7,TRBV15,.,CATSRETGGSEQYF
TRBJ1-5,TRBV2,.,CASSEQGGGGNQPQHF
TRBJ1-1,TRBV21-1,.,CATTEGVGYTEAFF
TRBJ2-7,TRBV12-5,.,CASGDDRGGSEQYF
TRBJ2-5,TRBV7-3,.,CASSPGQGFGETQYF
TRBJ1-2,TRBV13,.,CASSWTVYGYTF
TRBJ2-6,TRBV19,.,CASTETGTGGTGANVLTF
TRBJ2-3,TRBV7-3,.,CASSLGQSTDTQYF
TRBJ2-5,TRBV11-2,.,CASSREQETQYF